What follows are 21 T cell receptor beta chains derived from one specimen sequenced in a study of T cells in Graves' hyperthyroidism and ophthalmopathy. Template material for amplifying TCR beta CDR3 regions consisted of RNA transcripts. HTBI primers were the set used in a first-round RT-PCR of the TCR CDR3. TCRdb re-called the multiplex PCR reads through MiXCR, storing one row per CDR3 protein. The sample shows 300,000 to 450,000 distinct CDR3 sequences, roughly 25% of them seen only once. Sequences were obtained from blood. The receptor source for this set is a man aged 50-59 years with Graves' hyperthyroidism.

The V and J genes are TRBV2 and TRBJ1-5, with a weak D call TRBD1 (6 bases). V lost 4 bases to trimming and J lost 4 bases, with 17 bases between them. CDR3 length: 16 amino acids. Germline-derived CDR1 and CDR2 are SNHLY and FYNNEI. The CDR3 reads CASSGPPAGVNQPQHF. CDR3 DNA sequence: TGTGCCAGCAGTGGTCCCCCGGCAGGGGTAAATCAGCCCCAGCATTTT.

The CDR3 spells CASGLVSGRQETQYF. CDR3 DNA: TGTGCTAGTGGTTTGGTATCGGGACGGCAAGAGACCCAGTACTTC. This chain uses TRBV12-5 with TRBJ2-5; D is tentatively TRBD1 or TRBD2 (5 bases each). CDR1 is LGHNT and CDR2 is FRNRAP in the germline V gene. CDR3 length equals 15 residues. V was trimmed by 0 bases and J by 2 bases, leaving 10 bases between them. The full variable domain, its missing parts supplied by reference TRBV12-5 and TRBJ2-5, is DARVTQTPRHKVTEMGQEVTMRCQPILGHNTVFWYRQTMMQGLELLAYFRNRAPLDDSGMPKDRFSAEMPDATLATLKIQPSEPRDSAVYFCASGLVSGRQETQYFGPGTRLLVL.

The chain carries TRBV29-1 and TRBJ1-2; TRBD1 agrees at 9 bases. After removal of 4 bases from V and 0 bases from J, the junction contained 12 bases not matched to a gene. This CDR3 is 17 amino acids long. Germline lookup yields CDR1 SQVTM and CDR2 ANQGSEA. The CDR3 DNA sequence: TGCAGCGTTGGTGGGGACAGGGCATTAGGGACTAACTATGGCTACACCTTC. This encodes CSVGGDRALGTNYGYTF.

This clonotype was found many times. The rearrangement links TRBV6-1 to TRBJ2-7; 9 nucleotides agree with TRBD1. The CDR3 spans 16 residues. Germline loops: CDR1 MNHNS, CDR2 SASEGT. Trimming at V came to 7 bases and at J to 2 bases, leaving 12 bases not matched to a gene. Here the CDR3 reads CASILSPGQGTYEQYF. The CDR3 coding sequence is TGTGCCAGCATTCTAAGTCCGGGACAGGGCACCTACGAGCAGTACTTC.

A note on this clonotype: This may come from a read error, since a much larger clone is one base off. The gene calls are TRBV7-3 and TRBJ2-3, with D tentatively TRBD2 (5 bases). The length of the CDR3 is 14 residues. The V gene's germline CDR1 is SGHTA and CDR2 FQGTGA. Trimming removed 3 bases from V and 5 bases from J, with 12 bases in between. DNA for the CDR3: TGTGCCAGCAGCTTTCGGAGGAGGATAGATACGCAGTATTTT. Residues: CASSFRRRIDTQYF.

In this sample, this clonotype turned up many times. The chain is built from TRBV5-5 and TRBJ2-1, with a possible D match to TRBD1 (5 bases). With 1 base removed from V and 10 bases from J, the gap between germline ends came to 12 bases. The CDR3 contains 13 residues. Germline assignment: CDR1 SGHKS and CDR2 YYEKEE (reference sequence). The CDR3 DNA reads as TGTGCCAGCAGCTTGCTCAGGGTTGGAGAGCAGTTCTTC. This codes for CASSLLRVGEQFF. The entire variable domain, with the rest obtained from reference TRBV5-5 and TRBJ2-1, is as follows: DAGVTQSPTHLIKTRGQQVTLRCSPISGHKSVSWYQQVLGQGPQFIFQYYEKEERGRGNFPDRFSARQFPNYSSELNVNALLLGDSALYLCASSLLRVGEQFFGPGTRLTVL.

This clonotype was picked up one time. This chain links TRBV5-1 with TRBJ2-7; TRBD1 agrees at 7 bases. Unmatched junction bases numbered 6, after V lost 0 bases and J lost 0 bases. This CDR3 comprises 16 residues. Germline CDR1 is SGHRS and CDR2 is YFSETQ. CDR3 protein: CASSLEWDRSSYEQYF. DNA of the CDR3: TGCGCCAGCAGCTTGGAATGGGACAGAAGCTCCTACGAGCAGTACTTC.

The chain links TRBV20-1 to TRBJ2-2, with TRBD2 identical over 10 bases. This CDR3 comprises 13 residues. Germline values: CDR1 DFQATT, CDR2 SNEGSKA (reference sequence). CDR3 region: CSASGRVTGELFF. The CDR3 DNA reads TGCAGCGCGAGCGGGAGGGTCACCGGGGAGCTGTTTTTT.

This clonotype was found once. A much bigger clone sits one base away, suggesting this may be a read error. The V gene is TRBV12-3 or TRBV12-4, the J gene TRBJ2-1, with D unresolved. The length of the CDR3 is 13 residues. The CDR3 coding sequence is TGTGCCAGCAGTAGCTATGGGGATCATGAGCGGTTCTTC. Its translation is CASSSYGDHERFF.

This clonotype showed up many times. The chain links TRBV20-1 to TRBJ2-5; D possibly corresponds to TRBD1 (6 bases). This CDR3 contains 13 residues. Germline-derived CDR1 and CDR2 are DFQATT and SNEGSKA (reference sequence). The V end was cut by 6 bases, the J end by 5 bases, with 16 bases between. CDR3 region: CSASGGLGETQYF. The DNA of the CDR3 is TGCAGTGCCAGTGGGGGCTTAGGGGAGACCCAGTACTTC.

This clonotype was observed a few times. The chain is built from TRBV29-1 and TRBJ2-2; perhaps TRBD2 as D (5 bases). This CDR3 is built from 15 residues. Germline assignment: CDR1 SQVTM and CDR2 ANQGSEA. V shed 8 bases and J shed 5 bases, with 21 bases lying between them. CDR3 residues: CSIRRGFGKTGELFF. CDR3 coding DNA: TGCAGCATACGGCGAGGGTTTGGCAAAACCGGGGAGCTGTTTTTT.

The CDR3 bases are TGTGCCAGCAGCCTGGACAGGCGAGTAAACATTCAGTACTTC. Amino acids: CASSLDRRVNIQYF. V usage is TRBV3-1 and J usage is TRBJ2-4; 7 bases map to TRBD1. J was trimmed by 6 bases and V by 4 bases; bases with no gene match: 6. The CDR3 runs to 14 residues. Germline-derived CDR1 and CDR2 are LGHDT and YNNKEL (reference sequence).

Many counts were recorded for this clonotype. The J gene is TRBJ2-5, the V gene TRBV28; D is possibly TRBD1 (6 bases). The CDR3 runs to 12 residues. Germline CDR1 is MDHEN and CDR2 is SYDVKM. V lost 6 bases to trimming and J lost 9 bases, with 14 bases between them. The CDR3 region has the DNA TGTGCCAGCAGGAGGACAGCCGTGGCCCAGTACTTC. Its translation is CASRRTAVAQYF.

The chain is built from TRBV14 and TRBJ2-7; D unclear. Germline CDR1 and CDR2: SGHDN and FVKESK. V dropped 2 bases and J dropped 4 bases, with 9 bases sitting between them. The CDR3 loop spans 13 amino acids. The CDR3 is CASSQSDSYEQYF. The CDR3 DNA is TGTGCCAGCAGCCAATCGGATAGTTACGAGCAGTACTTC.

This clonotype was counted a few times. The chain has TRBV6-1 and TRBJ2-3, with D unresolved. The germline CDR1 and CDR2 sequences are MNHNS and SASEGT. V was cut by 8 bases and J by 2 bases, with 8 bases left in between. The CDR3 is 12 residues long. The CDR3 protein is CASVGNTDTQYF. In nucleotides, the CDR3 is TGTGCCAGCGTAGGAAACACAGATACGCAGTATTTT.

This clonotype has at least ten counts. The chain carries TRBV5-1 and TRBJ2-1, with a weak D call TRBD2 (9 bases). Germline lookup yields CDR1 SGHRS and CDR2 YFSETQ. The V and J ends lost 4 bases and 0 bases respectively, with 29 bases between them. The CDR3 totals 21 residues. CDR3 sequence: CASSLTLRVAGDRGSYNEQFF. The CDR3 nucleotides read TGCGCCAGCAGCCTAACCCTGAGGGTAGCGGGAGACAGGGGCTCCTACAATGAGCAGTTCTTC.

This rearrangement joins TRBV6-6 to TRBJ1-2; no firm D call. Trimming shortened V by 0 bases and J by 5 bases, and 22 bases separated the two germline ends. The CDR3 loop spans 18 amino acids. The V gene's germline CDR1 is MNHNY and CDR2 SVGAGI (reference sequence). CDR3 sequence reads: CASSYSPPSVAPAYGYTF. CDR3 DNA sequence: TGTGCCAGCAGTTACTCCCCCCCTAGCGTAGCCCCCGCGTATGGCTACACCTTC.

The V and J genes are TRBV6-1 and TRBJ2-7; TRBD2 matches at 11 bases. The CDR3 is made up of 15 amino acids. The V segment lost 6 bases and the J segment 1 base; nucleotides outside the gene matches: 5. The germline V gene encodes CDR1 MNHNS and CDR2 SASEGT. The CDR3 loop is CASSFASGGSYEQYF. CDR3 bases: TGTGCCAGCAGCTTCGCTAGCGGGGGGTCCTACGAGCAGTACTTC.

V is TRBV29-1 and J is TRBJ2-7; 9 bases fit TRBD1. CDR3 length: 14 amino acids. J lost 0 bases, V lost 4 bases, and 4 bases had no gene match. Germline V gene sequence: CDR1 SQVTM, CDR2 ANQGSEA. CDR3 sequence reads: CSVGGGQGSYEQYF. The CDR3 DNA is TGCAGCGTTGGTGGGGGACAGGGCTCCTACGAGCAGTACTTC.

The DNA of the CDR3 is TGTGCCAGCGCGACTAGCGGTGGACAAGAGACCCAGTTCTTC. Its translation: CASATSGGQETQFF. The chain couples TRBV12-3 or TRBV12-4 to TRBJ2-5, with 9 bases lining up with TRBD2. Gene TRBJ2-1 matches the end of the DNA better, so the J call may be wrong. CDR3 length: 14 amino acids.

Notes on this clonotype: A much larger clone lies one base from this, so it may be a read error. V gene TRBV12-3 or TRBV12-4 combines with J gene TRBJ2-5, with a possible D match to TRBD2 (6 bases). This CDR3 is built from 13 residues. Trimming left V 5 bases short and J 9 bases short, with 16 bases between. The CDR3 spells CASSVHGWEAQYF. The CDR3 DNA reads TGTGCCAGCAGTGTCCATGGCTGGGAGGCCCAGTACTTC.